Below, 5 T cell receptor beta chains from the same sample are listed, as sequenced in a study of regulatory T cells in long-lasting Graves disease. The time point is: persistent/refractory GD, antithyroid drugs over 5 years with positive TRAb. Preparation of the TCR library used RNA extracted from PBMCs. CDR3-region Arm-PCR and iRepertoire HTBI primers produced the TCR beta libraries. TCRdb re-analysed the multiplex PCR reads in MiXCR, keeping a single row per CDR3 protein. Altogether 400,000 to 500,000 distinct CDR3 sequences are present, over 20% being singletons, with the ten largest covering roughly 13%. The specimen comprised peripheral blood mononuclear cells (PBMCs), sampled when the disease was refractory, from a patient treated with antithyroid drugs. These TCRs come from a female donor with Graves disease.

There are a few counts of this clonotype. The CDR3 spells CASSYQASSSYEQYF. Here the CDR3 DNA reads TGTGCCAGCAGCTACCAAGCGAGCAGCTCCTACGAGCAGTACTTC. The V and J genes are TRBV7-2 and TRBJ2-7; D unresolved. Germline assignment: CDR1 SGHTA and CDR2 FQGNSA. V dropped 4 bases and J dropped 0 bases, with 13 bases sitting between them. The CDR3 is 15 amino acids.

Points on this clonotype: Since a much larger clone is just one base distant, this may be a read error. The chain is built from TRBV6-1 and TRBJ2-5; D is unresolved. CDR1 and CDR2 (germline): MNHNS, SASEGT. Trimming left V 5 bases short and J 1 base short, with 14 bases between. The CDR3 spans 15 residues. In DNA, the CDR3 is TGTGCCAGCAGTCCCTCCCTGGCGATCCAAGAGACCCAGTACTTC. It is translated as CASSPSLAIQETQYF.

This clonotype was seen a few times. CDR3 in amino acids: CASSQRPTRGPGRLYF. As DNA, the CDR3 is TGTGCCAGCAGTCAACGCCCGACTAGAGGTCCGGGGAGGCTGTACTTC. V is TRBV25-1 and J is TRBJ2-4, with a possible D match to TRBD2 (6 bases). Germline values: CDR1 MGHDK, CDR2 SYGVNS. The CDR3 length is 16 residues. V lost 5 bases to trimming and J lost 15 bases, with 29 bases between them.

This clonotype was recorded at least ten times. One end of the junction is discordant with germline, which a read error may explain. The gene calls are TRBV12-3 or TRBV12-4 and TRBJ2-2, with D perhaps TRBD1 (5 bases). CDR3 length: 14 residues. The CDR3 is CASSLGADTGELFF. The CDR3 DNA sequence: TGTGCCAGCAGCTTAGGGGCGGACACCGGGGAGCTGTTTTTT.

The J gene is TRBJ2-2, the V gene TRBV9, with 9 nucleotides matching TRBD1. V shed 0 bases and J 6 bases; nucleotides not matched to a gene: 9. Per germline, CDR1 SGDLS and CDR2 YYNGEE. CDR3 length: 17 amino acids. The CDR3 DNA reads as TGTGCCAGCAGCGTAGACGGGACAGGGTCGTACTCCGGGGAGCTGTTTTTT. Residues: CASSVDGTGSYSGELFF.